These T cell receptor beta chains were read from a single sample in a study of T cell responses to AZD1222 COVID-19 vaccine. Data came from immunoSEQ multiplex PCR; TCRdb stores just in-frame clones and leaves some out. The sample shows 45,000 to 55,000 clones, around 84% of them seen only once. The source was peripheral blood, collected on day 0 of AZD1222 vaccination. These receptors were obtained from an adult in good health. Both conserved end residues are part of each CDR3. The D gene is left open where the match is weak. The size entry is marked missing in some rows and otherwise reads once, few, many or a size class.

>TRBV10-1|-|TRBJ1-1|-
TGCGCCAGCACGGGGGGAATAGGCACTGAAGCTTTCTTT
CASTGGIGTEAFF
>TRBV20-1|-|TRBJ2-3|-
TGCAGTGCTGGGGTCGCAGATACGCAGTATTTT
CSAGVADTQYF
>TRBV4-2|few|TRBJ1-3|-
TGTGCCAGCAGCCAAGATGTTGGGCAGGCGAGCTCTGGAAACACCATATATTTT
CASSQDVGQASSGNTIYF
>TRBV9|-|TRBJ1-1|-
TGTGCCAGCAGCATCACAGAGTCGAGGACTGAAGCTTTCTTT
CASSITESRTEAFF
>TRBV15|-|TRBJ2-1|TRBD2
TGTGCCACCAGCAGAGGGGGCAGCGGGGGCAATGAGCAGTTCTTC
CATSRGGSGGNEQFF
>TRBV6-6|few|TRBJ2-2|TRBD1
TGTGCCAGTAGGACAGGGGATAGGACCGGGGAGCTGTTTTTT
CASRTGDRTGELFF
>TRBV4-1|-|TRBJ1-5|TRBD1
TGCGCCAGCAGCCAAGATGAGTGGCGGGGGACAGGGGATCAGCCCCAGCATTTT
CASSQDEWRGTGDQPQHF
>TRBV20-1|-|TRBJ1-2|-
TGCAGTGCTAGTAAACAGGGAGCTGGCTACACCTTC
CSASKQGAGYTF
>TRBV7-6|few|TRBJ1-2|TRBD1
TGTGCCAGCAGCAAAGACAGGGGCTATGGCTACACCTTC
CASSKDRGYGYTF
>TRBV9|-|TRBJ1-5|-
TGTGCCAGCAGCGTAGGCCCGGGCCAGCCCCAGCATTTT
CASSVGPGQPQHF
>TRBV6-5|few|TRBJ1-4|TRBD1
TGTGCCAGCAAGGACAGGGTCTTTGAAAAACTGTTTTTT
CASKDRVFEKLFF
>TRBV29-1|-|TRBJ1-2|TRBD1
TGCAGCGTTAAAGGCAGGGGGAACACCTTC
CSVKGRGNTF
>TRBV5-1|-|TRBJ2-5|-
TGCGCCAGCAGCTTGGATATAGGTTCCCCTCCCCGAGAGACCCAGTACTTC
CASSLDIGSPPRETQYF
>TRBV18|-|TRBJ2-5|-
TGTGCCAGTTCATCCCGGGAGCACGGAGAGACCCAGTACTTC
CASSSREHGETQYF
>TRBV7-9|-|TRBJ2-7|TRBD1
TGTGCCAGCAGCCCGGGACAGGGTATCTACGAGCAGTACTTC
CASSPGQGIYEQYF